This T cell receptor (beta chain) was sequenced during a study of T cells in Graves' hyperthyroidism and ophthalmopathy. The germline CDR1 and CDR2 sequences are DFQATT and SNEGSKA (reference sequence). The CDR3 contains 14 residues. Trimming cost V 3 bases and J 5 bases, with 16 bases left between them. Patients with ophthalmopathy all had a Clinical Activity Score of at least 3, a NOSPECS grade of at least 4 and duration under 3 months. Diagnoses were established using clinical symptoms, serum thyroxine and TRAb, thyroid ultrasound and orbital computed tomography. The PBMCs studied were ones that came from around 10 ml fresh peripheral blood. Template material for amplifying TCR beta CDR3 regions consisted of RNA transcripts. RT-PCR in the first round (using the HTBI primer set) targeted the TCR CDR3. TCRdb re-derived calls from the multiplex PCR reads in MiXCR, one entry per CDR3 protein. The data contain approximately 300,000 distinct CDR3 sequences, over 15% of them singletons.

This clonotype was seen ten or more times. This receptor was taken from a woman aged 60-75 years with Graves' ophthalmopathy. The source material was blood. This chain uses TRBV20-1 with TRBJ1-1, with D unclear. The CDR3 spells CSASMSTRETEAFF. For the CDR3, the DNA is TGCAGTGCTAGTATGTCGACGCGGGAAACTGAAGCTTTCTTT.